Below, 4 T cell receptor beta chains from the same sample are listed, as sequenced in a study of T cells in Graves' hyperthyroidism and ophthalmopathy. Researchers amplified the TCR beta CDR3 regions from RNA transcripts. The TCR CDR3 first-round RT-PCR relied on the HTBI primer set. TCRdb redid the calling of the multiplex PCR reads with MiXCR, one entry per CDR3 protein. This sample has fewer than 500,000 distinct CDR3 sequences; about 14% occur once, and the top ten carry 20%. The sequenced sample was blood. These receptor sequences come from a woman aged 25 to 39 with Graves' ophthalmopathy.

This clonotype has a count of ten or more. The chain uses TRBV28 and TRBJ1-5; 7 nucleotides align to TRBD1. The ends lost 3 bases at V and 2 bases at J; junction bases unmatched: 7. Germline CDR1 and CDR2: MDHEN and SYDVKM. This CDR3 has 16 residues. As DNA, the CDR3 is TGTGCCAGCAGTTTTAACAGGGGCTTGGGCAATCAGCCCCAGCATTTT. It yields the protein CASSFNRGLGNQPQHF.

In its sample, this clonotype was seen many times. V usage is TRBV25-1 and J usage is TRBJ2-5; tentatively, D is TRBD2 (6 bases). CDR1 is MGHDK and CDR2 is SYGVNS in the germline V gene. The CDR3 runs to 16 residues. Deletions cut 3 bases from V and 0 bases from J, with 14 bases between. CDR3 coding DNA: TGTGCCAGCAGTGATGGTCGCGGAGGGAACCAAGAGACCCAGTACTTC. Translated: CASSDGRGGNQETQYF.

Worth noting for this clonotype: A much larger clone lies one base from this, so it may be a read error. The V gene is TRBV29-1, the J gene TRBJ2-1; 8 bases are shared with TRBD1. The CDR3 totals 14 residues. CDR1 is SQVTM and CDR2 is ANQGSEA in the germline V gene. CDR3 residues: CRVPDRESYNEQFF. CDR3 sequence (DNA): TGCAGAGTTCCGGACAGGGAGTCCTACAATGAGCAGTTCTTC.

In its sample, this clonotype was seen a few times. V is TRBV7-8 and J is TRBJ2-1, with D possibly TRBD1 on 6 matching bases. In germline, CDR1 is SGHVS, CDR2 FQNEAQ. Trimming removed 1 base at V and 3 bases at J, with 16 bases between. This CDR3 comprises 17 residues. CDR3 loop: CASSLVNRDFVYNEQFF. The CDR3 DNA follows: TGTGCCAGCAGCTTAGTTAACAGGGATTTTGTCTACAATGAGCAGTTCTTC.